One sample yielded the 6 T cell receptor beta chains listed below, sequenced in a study of vaccination effects on CD4 cells after COVID-19. ViraFEST assay sequencing came after antigen-specific CD4+ T cells were expanded with viral peptide pools. CD4+ T cell isolation took place after more than eight days of culture. Nucleocapsid antibodies were negative in the vaccine recipients, who had never had SARS-CoV-2 infection. Their antigens remain unidentified. Method: immunoSEQ multiplex PCR; TCRdb's copy keeps in-frame clones and lacks some. The repertoire consists of fewer than 40,000 clones, with more than 60% occurring once and the leading ten covering approximately 22%. This specimen consisted of CD4+ T cells from PBMCs cultured with SARS-CoV-2 spike peptides, obtained before COVID-19 vaccination. These receptors were obtained from a human donor who received a COVID-19 vaccine.

This clone occurred a few times. The chain uses TRBV6-1 and TRBJ2-3, with D perhaps being TRBD1 or TRBD2 (5 bases each). The CDR3 has 14 amino acids. V was trimmed by 11 bases and J by 8 bases, leaving 23 bases between them. Per germline, CDR1 MNHNS and CDR2 SASEGT. The CDR3 here is CASWTGGGFGTQYF. In DNA, the CDR3 is TGTGCCTCCTGGACTGGGGGTGGCTTTGGTACGCAGTATTTT.

V and J are TRBV15 and TRBJ1-2; tentative D call: TRBD1 (5 bases). Trimming left V 0 bases short and J 6 bases short, with 11 bases between. CDR1 LNHNV and CDR2 YYDKDF come from the germline V gene (reference sequence). This CDR3 is built from 14 residues. This CDR3 reads CATSREAGSDGYTF. The CDR3, as DNA: TGTGCCACCAGCAGAGAGGCAGGGAGCGATGGCTACACCTTC.

V gene TRBV18 combines with J gene TRBJ2-7; no clear D gene. CDR3 length: 14 residues. Germline V gene lookup returns CDR1 KGHSH and CDR2 LQKENI. The V end lost 3 bases, the J end lost 2 bases, and 11 bases lay between the germline ends. The DNA for the CDR3 is TGTGCCAGCTCACCTACCCGGTCGGCCTACGAGCAGTACTTC. Its protein product is CASSPTRSAYEQYF. Complete variable domain (other parts from reference TRBV18 and TRBJ2-7): NAGVMQNPRHLVRRRGQEARLRCSPMKGHSHVYWYRQLPEEGLKFMVYLQKENIIDESGMPKERFSAEFPKEGPSILRIQQVVRGDSAAYFCASSPTRSAYEQYFGPGTRLTVT.

The chain recombines TRBV4-2 with TRBJ2-5; 14 bases agree with TRBD2. Germline trimming cut 0 bases from V and 5 bases from J; bases unmatched to any gene: 14. This CDR3 is 20 amino acids long. In germline, CDR1 is LGHNA, CDR2 YNFKEQ. In nucleotides, the CDR3 is TGTGCCAGCAGCCAAGAAAAGACTAGCGGGGGGGCGGGTCGTGAGGAGACCCAGTACTTC. Residues: CASSQEKTSGGAGREETQYF.

The count of this clone is one. The V and J genes are TRBV5-1 and TRBJ2-3; 7 nucleotides align to TRBD2. This CDR3 region has 17 residues. V lost 4 bases and J lost 0; bases outside the gene matches: 11. Germline loops: CDR1 SGHRS, CDR2 YFSETQ. CDR3 DNA: TGCGCCAGCAGCAGGTGGCCGGGGCGGGGGAGCACAGATACGCAGTATTTT. Amino acid sequence: CASSRWPGRGSTDTQYF.

The chain couples TRBV30 to TRBJ2-7; 9 bases map to TRBD2. CDR3 length equals 13 residues. CDR1 is GTSNPN, CDR2 SVGIG, per germline (reference sequence). V lost 2 bases and J lost 6; bases outside the gene matches: 5. CDR3 region: CAWSIAGVSEQYF. The CDR3 region has the DNA TGTGCCTGGAGTATAGCGGGAGTTTCCGAGCAGTACTTC.